What follows are 30 T cell receptor beta chains derived from one specimen sequenced in a study of T cell responses to AZD1222 COVID-19 vaccine. This table comes from immunoSEQ multiplex PCR, and its TCRdb copy is limited to in-frame clones, with some not included. The data contain roughly 100,000 clones, around nine tenths of them singletons. The sample in question was peripheral blood, obtained 28 days after the second dose of the MenACWY control vaccine. These receptors were collected from an adult who received the MenACWY meningococcal vaccine as a control.

The CDR3 DNA reads TGTGCCAGCTCACCCACGGGACAGGTAGTGGAGACCCAGTACTTC. This codes for CASSPTGQVVETQYF. The chain is built from TRBV18 and TRBJ2-5; 8 bases fit TRBD1. CDR1 KGHSH and CDR2 LQKENI come from the germline V gene. J lost 5 bases, V lost 3 bases, and 8 bases had no gene match. The CDR3 spans 15 residues.

The chain combines TRBV7-8 with TRBJ1-1; D perhaps matches TRBD1 (6 bases). There are 15 residues in the CDR3. The V end lost 3 bases, the J end lost 3 bases, and 14 bases lay between the germline ends. Germline V gene lookup returns CDR1 SGHVS and CDR2 FQNEAQ. CDR3 loop: CASSFLAGGDTEAFF. For the CDR3, the DNA is TGTGCCAGCAGCTTTCTGGCGGGGGGCGACACTGAAGCTTTCTTT.

The chain recombines TRBV5-6 with TRBJ2-3; D might be TRBD1 (6 bases). The germline CDR1 and CDR2 sequences are SGHDT and YYEEEE. The CDR3 runs 13 residues. The V end was cut by 4 bases, the J end by 9 bases, with 15 bases between. The CDR3 loop is CASSGGLLETQYF. The CDR3 nucleotides read TGTGCCAGCAGCGGGGGCCTTTTAGAGACGCAGTATTTT.

CDR3 bases: TGCGCCAGCAGCCCAACCCCGGGGGGAGGAGGCACTGAAGCTTTCTTT. This translates into CASSPTPGGGGTEAFF. The gene calls are TRBV4-3 and TRBJ1-1, with TRBD1 as a possible D gene (5 bases). CDR3 length: 16 residues. V shed 4 bases and J shed 4 bases, with 19 bases lying between them. CDR1 is LGHNA, CDR2 YSLEER, per germline.

This rearrangement joins TRBV7-3 to TRBJ2-7, with a possible D match to TRBD2 (6 bases). The CDR3 sequence is 15 residues long. Germline lookup yields CDR1 SGHTA and CDR2 FQGTGA. The V end was cut by 0 bases, the J end by 2 bases, with 11 bases between. In DNA, the CDR3 is TGTGCCAGCAGCTTAACTGGGGGGTTCGCCTACGAGCAGTACTTC. Translation: CASSLTGGFAYEQYF.

As DNA, the CDR3 is TGTGCCTGGAGCGAAGTGGGTCCTACCTACGAGCAGTACTTC. Protein: CAWSEVGPTYEQYF. The chain has TRBV30 and TRBJ2-7, with unresolved D. The CDR3 is 14 residues long. The germline V gene has CDR1 GTSNPN and CDR2 SVGIG (reference sequence). V was trimmed by 3 bases and J by 2 bases, leaving 14 bases between them.

V gene TRBV19 combines with J gene TRBJ1-1; D might be TRBD1 (5 bases). CDR1 and CDR2 from the germline V gene are LNHDA and SQIVND (reference sequence). The CDR3 sequence is 15 residues long. Trimming left V 5 bases short and J 0 bases short, with 13 bases between. CDR3 bases: TGTGCCAGTAGTGCCTCGGGACGGATGAACACTGAAGCTTTCTTT. Translating gives CASSASGRMNTEAFF.

This clone was detected only a few times. The chain carries TRBV29-1 and TRBJ2-2; either TRBD1 or TRBD2 may fit D (5 bases each). The CDR3 is made up of 15 amino acids. CDR1 is SQVTM, CDR2 ANQGSEA, per germline. The V end was cut by 6 bases, the J end by 1 base, with 15 bases between. The chain's CDR3 is CSVLDSAGNTGELFF. The CDR3 DNA sequence: TGCAGCGTCCTAGACAGCGCGGGGAACACCGGGGAGCTGTTTTTT.

This clone was detected once. J is TRBJ1-1 and V is TRBV6-2 or TRBV6-3; 7 bases fit TRBD1. J lost 0 bases, V lost 5 bases, and 3 bases had no gene match. Germline assignment: CDR1 MNHEY and CDR2 SVGEGT. The CDR3 extends over 14 amino acids. The CDR3: CASSKGTVNTEAFF. The CDR3 DNA is TGTGCCAGCAGTAAAGGGACAGTGAACACTGAAGCTTTCTTT.

The V call is TRBV11-2, the J call TRBJ2-1; D not certain. Germline CDR1 and CDR2: SGHAT and FQNNGV. V lost 0 bases and J 9 bases, leaving 6 bases between the germline ends. The CDR3 has 12 residues. CDR3 region: CASSLDYGEQFF. DNA for the CDR3: TGTGCCAGCAGCTTAGATTATGGTGAGCAGTTCTTC.

V and J are TRBV12-3 or TRBV12-4 and TRBJ1-1, with D unclear. The CDR3 totals 12 residues. The germline V and J ends were trimmed by 6 bases and 4 bases, with 9 bases remaining between them. The CDR3 loop is CASSQSFTEAFF. The CDR3 DNA is TGTGCCAGCAGCCAGAGCTTCACTGAAGCTTTCTTT.

The CDR3 spells CASSLVSNYGYTF. CDR3 sequence (DNA): TGTGCCAGCAGCTTAGTCAGCAACTATGGCTACACCTTC. The J gene is TRBJ1-2, the V gene TRBV7-2; D not resolved. The germline V gene has CDR1 SGHTA and CDR2 FQGNSA. V lost 1 base and J 2 bases, leaving 5 bases between the germline ends. The CDR3 is made up of 13 amino acids.

The chain links TRBV4-1 to TRBJ2-7, with TRBD1 matching over 9 bases. The trim removed 4 bases at V and 2 bases at J, leaving 6 bases unmatched. CDR1 and CDR2 (germline): MGHRA, YSYEKL. CDR3 length: 15 amino acids. The chain's CDR3 is CASSPPGQGAYEQYF. CDR3 nucleotide sequence: TGCGCCAGCAGCCCTCCGGGACAGGGAGCCTACGAGCAGTACTTC.

The chain has TRBV3-1 (or the pseudogene TRBV3-2) and TRBJ1-2, with TRBD1 matching 8 bases. The CDR3 extends over 17 amino acids. V lost 0 bases to trimming and J lost 2 bases; unmatched junction nucleotides: 8. Germline values: CDR1 LGHDT, CDR2 YNNKEL (reference sequence). The CDR3 protein is CASSQDRWDRINYGYTF. The CDR3 DNA reads as TGTGCCAGCAGCCAAGATCGGTGGGACAGGATCAACTATGGCTACACCTTC.

The chain couples TRBV19 to TRBJ2-1; D remains unclear. Germline V CDR1 and CDR2: LNHDA, SQIVND (reference sequence). V lost 5 bases and J lost 8, with 7 bases in between. This CDR3 spans 11 amino acids. DNA for the CDR3: TGTGCCAGTAGTCGTCGCCATGAGCAGTTCTTC. Protein sequence: CASSRRHEQFF.

This rearrangement joins TRBV28 to TRBJ1-5; 7 nucleotides match TRBD1. CDR1 and CDR2 from the germline V gene are MDHEN and SYDVKM. The CDR3 contains 17 residues. The trim removed 2 bases at V and 6 bases at J, leaving 13 bases unmatched. The DNA of the CDR3 is TGTGCCAGCAGTTTAAGAGGGGGCTCAAGATTCAGTCAGCCCCAGCATTTT. Translated, it gives CASSLRGGSRFSQPQHF.

The chain joins TRBV11-2 to TRBJ2-3; 13 nucleotides agree with TRBD2. The CDR3 sequence is 16 residues long. CDR1 is SGHAT, CDR2 FQNNGV, per germline. Losses at the gene ends were 4 bases for V and 5 bases for J; bases not matched to a gene: 6. CDR3: CASSYGLAGVGDTQYF. CDR3 bases: TGTGCCAGCAGCTATGGACTAGCGGGGGTGGGAGATACGCAGTATTTT. The whole variable domain, filled in from reference TRBV11-2 and TRBJ2-3, reads EAGVAQSPRYKIIEKRQSVAFWCNPISGHATLYWYQQILGQGPKLLIQFQNNGVVDDSQLPKDRFSAERLKGVDSTLKIQPAKLEDSAVYLCASSYGLAGVGDTQYFGPGTRLTVL.

This clone came up once. This chain connects TRBV2 to TRBJ1-2, with TRBD1 identical over 8 bases. CDR1 SNHLY and CDR2 FYNNEI come from the germline V gene. This CDR3 comprises 15 residues. With V trimmed by 4 bases and J by 6 bases, 10 bases remained unmatched. The CDR3 nucleotides are TGTGCCAGCAGTGGTCAGGGGGCGCTTGTGGATGGCTACACCTTC. This gives the protein CASSGQGALVDGYTF.

CDR3 DNA sequence: TGTGCCAGCAGCTACCTCGGGGTAGCGGGGTCCCAACCGGATACGCAGTATTTT. Encoded protein: CASSYLGVAGSQPDTQYF. The chain employs TRBV3-1 (or the pseudogene TRBV3-2) and TRBJ2-3, with 8 nucleotides matching TRBD2. The CDR3 loop spans 18 amino acids. In germline, CDR1 is LGHDT, CDR2 YNNKEL (reference sequence). V shed 5 bases, J shed 6 bases, and the junction held 19 bases outside the gene matches.

This rearrangement joins TRBV2 to TRBJ2-1; D not certain. V lost 6 bases and J lost 8, with 14 bases in between. In germline, CDR1 is SNHLY, CDR2 FYNNEI. This CDR3 has 13 amino acids. The CDR3 protein is CASRLGMVYEQFF. Written as DNA, the CDR3 is TGTGCCAGCAGGCTAGGAATGGTCTATGAGCAGTTCTTC.

The table lists this clone with a count of one. The J gene is TRBJ2-1, the V gene TRBV19, with 12 bases identical to TRBD2. Germline V gene data show CDR1 as LNHDA and CDR2 as SQIVND (reference sequence). V dropped 2 bases and J dropped 9; count of bases not matched to a gene: 5. This CDR3 is 15 amino acids long. The CDR3 DNA follows: TGTGCCAGTAGTATATGGCTAGCGGGGGGGAGTGAGCAGTTCTTC. It translates to CASSIWLAGGSEQFF.

The gene calls are TRBV6-5 and TRBJ1-2; 9 nucleotides line up with TRBD1. This CDR3 spans 15 amino acids. Germline V lookup: CDR1 MNHEY, CDR2 SVGAGI. The junction had 5 bases not matched to a gene; V was cut back by 4 bases and J by 2 bases. CDR3 sequence: CASSFSGQGNYGYTF. CDR3 coding DNA: TGTGCCAGCAGTTTTTCCGGACAGGGGAACTATGGCTACACCTTC.

The CDR3 DNA sequence: TGTGCCGGCGCCGACGGGGGGCGCGAGTATGGCTACACCTTC. This encodes CAGADGGREYGYTF. The chain joins TRBV18 to TRBJ1-2; TRBD1 is a possible D gene (6 bases). CDR1 and CDR2 from the germline V gene are KGHSH and LQKENI. This CDR3 is built from 14 residues. V lost 11 bases and J 5 bases, leaving 21 bases between the germline ends.

The chain couples TRBV18 to TRBJ1-3; 7 nucleotides align to TRBD1. Germline lookup yields CDR1 KGHSH and CDR2 LQKENI. The CDR3 runs 16 residues. V shed 3 bases, J shed 0 bases, and the junction held 5 bases outside the gene matches. This CDR3 is CASSPLDRVSGNTIYF. Written as DNA, the CDR3 is TGTGCCAGCTCACCCCTTGACAGGGTCTCTGGAAACACCATATATTTT.

This chain uses TRBV6-5 with TRBJ1-5; 8 bases fit TRBD1. With 5 bases clipped from V and 5 bases from J, the junction kept 2 bases outside the gene matches. Germline values: CDR1 MNHEY, CDR2 SVGAGI. This CDR3 is 13 amino acids long. The CDR3, as DNA: TGTGCCAGCAGTAAGACAGGGGATCAGCCCCAGCATTTT. It translates to CASSKTGDQPQHF.

This clone was detected only once. V gene TRBV5-1 combines with J gene TRBJ2-2, with 11 nucleotides matching TRBD2. The germline CDR1 and CDR2 sequences are SGHRS and YFSETQ. J lost 3 bases, V lost 1 base, and 2 bases had no gene match. The CDR3 contains 16 residues. CDR3 protein: CASSLKLAGDTGELFF. The CDR3 DNA reads TGCGCCAGCAGCTTGAAACTAGCGGGGGACACCGGGGAGCTGTTTTTT.

This chain links TRBV5-5 with TRBJ1-2; 7 bases line up with TRBD1. The J segment lost 8 bases and the V segment lost 4 bases, leaving 14 bases of the junction unmatched. Germline V gene sequence: CDR1 SGHKS, CDR2 YYEKEE (reference sequence). The CDR3 has 15 residues. The chain's CDR3 is CASSPQPGQRVGYTF. The CDR3 region has the DNA TGTGCCAGCAGCCCACAACCGGGACAGAGGGTGGGCTACACCTTC.

V and J are TRBV7-9 and TRBJ2-5; D is possibly TRBD1 or TRBD2 (6 bases each). Germline CDR1 reads SEHNR; CDR2 reads FQNEAQ (reference sequence). CDR3 length: 15 residues. Deletions cut 4 bases from V and 3 bases from J, with 15 bases between. The DNA of the CDR3 is TGTGCCAGCAGCTGGGGGCTAGCGACCGAAGAGACCCAGTACTTC. Translation: CASSWGLATEETQYF.

This sequence joins TRBV28 and TRBJ2-7, with no clear D. Trimming stripped 6 bases from V and 1 base from J, with 4 bases between. The CDR3 covers 11 residues. Germline V gene data show CDR1 as MDHEN and CDR2 as SYDVKM. The CDR3 protein is CASSRSYEQYF. The CDR3 DNA follows: TGTGCCAGCAGCCGATCCTACGAGCAGTACTTC.

A single count supports this clone. The gene calls are TRBV6-6 and TRBJ2-2; TRBD1 aligns across 8 bases. After removal of 6 bases from V and 2 bases from J, the junction contained 5 bases not matched to a gene. The CDR3 consists of 15 residues. CDR1 and CDR2 (germline): MNHNY, SVGAGI (reference sequence). CDR3 in amino acids: CASRIGQGNTGELFF. The CDR3 DNA follows: TGTGCCAGCAGAATCGGACAGGGAAACACCGGGGAGCTGTTTTTT.